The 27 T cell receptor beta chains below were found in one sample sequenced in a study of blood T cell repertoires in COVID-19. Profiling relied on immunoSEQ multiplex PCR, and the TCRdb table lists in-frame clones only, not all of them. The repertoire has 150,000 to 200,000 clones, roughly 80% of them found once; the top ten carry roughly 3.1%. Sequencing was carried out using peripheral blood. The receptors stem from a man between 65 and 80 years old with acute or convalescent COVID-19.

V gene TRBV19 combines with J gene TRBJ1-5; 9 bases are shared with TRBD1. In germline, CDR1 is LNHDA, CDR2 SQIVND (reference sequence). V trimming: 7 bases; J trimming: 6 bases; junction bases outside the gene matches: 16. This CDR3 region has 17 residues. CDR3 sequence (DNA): TGTGCCAGTACCCCAGGGGGAGCGGGACAGGGAGTTCAGCCCCAGCATTTT. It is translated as CASTPGGAGQGVQPQHF.

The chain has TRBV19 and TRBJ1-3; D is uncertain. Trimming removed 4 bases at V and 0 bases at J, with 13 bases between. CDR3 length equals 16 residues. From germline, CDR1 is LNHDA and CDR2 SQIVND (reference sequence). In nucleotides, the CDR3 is TGTGCCAGTAGTACCCTAAGTCCCTTCTCTGGAAACACCATATATTTT. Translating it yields CASSTLSPFSGNTIYF.

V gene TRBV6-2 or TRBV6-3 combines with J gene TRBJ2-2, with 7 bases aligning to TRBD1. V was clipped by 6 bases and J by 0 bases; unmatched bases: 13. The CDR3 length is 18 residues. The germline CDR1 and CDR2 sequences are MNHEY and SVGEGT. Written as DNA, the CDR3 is TGTGCCAGCAGCCGCCTGGGACAGAACACAGCGAACACCGGGGAGCTGTTTTTT. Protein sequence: CASSRLGQNTANTGELFF.

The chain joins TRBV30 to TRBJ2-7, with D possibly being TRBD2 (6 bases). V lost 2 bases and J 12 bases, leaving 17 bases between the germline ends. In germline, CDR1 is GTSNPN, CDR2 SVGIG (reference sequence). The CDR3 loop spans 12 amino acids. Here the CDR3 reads CAWSRDGDGGYF. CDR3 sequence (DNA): TGTGCCTGGAGTAGGGACGGCGACGGGGGGTACTTC.

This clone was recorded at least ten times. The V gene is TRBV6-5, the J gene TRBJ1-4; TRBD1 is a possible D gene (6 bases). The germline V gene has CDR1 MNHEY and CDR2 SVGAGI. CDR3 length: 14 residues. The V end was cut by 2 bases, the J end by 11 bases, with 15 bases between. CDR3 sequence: CASSYGGAQRKLFF. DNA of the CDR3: TGTGCCAGCAGTTACGGGGGGGCTCAGCGGAAACTGTTTTTT.

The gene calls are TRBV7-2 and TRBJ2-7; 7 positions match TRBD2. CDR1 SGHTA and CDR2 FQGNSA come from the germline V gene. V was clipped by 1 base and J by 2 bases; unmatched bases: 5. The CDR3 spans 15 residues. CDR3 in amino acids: CASSLVGLGTYEQYF. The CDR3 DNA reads TGTGCCAGCAGCTTAGTTGGACTAGGGACCTACGAGCAGTACTTC.

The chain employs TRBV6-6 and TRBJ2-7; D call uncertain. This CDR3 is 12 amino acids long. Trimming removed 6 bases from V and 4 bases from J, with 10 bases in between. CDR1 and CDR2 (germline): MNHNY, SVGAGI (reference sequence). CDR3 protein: CASSLLIYEQYF. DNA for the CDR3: TGTGCCAGCAGCCTATTAATTTACGAGCAGTACTTC.

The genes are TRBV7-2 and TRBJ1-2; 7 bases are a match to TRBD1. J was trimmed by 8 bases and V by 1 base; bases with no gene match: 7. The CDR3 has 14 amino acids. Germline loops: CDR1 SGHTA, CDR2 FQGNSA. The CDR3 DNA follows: TGTGCCAGCAGCTTAGGAGACAGGGCGGCAGGCTACACCTTC. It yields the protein CASSLGDRAAGYTF.

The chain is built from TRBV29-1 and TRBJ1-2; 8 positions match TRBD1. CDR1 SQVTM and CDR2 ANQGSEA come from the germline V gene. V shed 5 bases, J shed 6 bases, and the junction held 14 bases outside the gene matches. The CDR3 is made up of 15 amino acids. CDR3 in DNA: TGCAGCGTTCGAGGGACAGGACCTCCAGGAGATGGCTACACCTTC. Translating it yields CSVRGTGPPGDGYTF.

The CDR3 coding sequence is TGCAGTGCCAAAGACAGGGGGCAAGCTTTCTTT. As protein: CSAKDRGQAFF. The chain combines TRBV20-1 with TRBJ1-1; 10 nucleotides agree with TRBD1. V was clipped by 6 bases and J by 9 bases; unmatched bases: 4. Germline V gene sequence: CDR1 DFQATT, CDR2 SNEGSKA (reference sequence). There are 11 residues in the CDR3.

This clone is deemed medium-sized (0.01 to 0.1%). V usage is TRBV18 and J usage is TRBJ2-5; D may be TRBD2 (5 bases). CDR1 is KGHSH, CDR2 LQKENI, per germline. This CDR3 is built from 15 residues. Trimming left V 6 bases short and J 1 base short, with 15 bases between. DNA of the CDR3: TGTGCCAGCTCGGACTTAGGGCCCCCCCAAGAGACCCAGTACTTC. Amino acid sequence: CASSDLGPPQETQYF. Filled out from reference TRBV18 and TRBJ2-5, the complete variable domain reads NAGVMQNPRHLVRRRGQEARLRCSPMKGHSHVYWYRQLPEEGLKFMVYLQKENIIDESGMPKERFSAEFPKEGPSILRIQQVVRGDSAAYFCASSDLGPPQETQYFGPGTRLLVL.

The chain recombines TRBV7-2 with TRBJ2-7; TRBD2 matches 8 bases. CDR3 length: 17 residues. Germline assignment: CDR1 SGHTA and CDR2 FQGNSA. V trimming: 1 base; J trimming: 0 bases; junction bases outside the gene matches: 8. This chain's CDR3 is CASSLEFSGTFSYEQYF. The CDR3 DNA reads TGTGCCAGCAGCTTAGAATTTAGCGGGACCTTCTCCTACGAGCAGTACTTC.

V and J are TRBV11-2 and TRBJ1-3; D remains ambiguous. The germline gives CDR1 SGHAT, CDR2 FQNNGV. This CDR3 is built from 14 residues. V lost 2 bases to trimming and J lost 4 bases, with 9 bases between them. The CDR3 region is CASSLQAAGNTIYF. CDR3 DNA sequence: TGTGCCAGCAGCTTACAAGCGGCGGGAAACACCATATATTTT.

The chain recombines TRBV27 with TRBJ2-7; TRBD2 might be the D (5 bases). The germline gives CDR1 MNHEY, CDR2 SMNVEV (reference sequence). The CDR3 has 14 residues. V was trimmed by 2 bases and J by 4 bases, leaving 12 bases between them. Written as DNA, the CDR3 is TGTGCCAGCAGTTTAAACTTCGGGGTTTACGAGCAGTACTTC. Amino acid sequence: CASSLNFGVYEQYF.

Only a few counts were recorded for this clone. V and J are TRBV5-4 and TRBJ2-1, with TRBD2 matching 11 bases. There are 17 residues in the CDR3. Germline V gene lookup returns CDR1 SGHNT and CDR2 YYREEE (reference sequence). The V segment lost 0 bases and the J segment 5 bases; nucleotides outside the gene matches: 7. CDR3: CASSLVSGRAGDNEQFF. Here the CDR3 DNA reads TGTGCCAGCAGCTTGGTTAGCGGGAGGGCAGGGGACAATGAGCAGTTCTTC.

CDR3 in amino acids: CASSSTGARSSEAFF. Here the CDR3 DNA reads TGCGCCAGCAGCTCCACAGGGGCGAGGAGTTCTGAAGCTTTCTTT. This rearrangement joins TRBV5-1 to TRBJ1-1; 7 bases map to TRBD1. The J segment lost 6 bases and the V segment lost 3 bases, leaving 11 bases of the junction unmatched. CDR1 is SGHRS, CDR2 YFSETQ, per germline. This CDR3 has 15 residues.

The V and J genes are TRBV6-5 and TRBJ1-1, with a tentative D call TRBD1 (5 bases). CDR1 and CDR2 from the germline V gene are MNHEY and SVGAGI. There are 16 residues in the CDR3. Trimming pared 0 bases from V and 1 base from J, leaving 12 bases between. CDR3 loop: CASSYSSGLTNTEAFF. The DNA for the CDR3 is TGTGCCAGCAGTTACTCGTCAGGGCTAACGAACACTGAAGCTTTCTTT.

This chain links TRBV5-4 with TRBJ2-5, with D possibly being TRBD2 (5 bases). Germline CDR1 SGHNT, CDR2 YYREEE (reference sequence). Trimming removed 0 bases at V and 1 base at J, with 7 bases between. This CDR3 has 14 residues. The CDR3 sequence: CASSLDGIQETQYF. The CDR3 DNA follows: TGTGCCAGCAGCTTGGACGGGATCCAAGAGACCCAGTACTTC.

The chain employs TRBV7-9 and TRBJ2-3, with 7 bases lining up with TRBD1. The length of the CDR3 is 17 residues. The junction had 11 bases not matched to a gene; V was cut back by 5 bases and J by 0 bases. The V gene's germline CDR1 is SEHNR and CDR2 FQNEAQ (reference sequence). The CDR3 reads CASSRLGPGQSTDTQYF. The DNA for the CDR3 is TGTGCCAGCAGCCGTCTCGGGCCGGGACAGAGCACAGATACGCAGTATTTT.

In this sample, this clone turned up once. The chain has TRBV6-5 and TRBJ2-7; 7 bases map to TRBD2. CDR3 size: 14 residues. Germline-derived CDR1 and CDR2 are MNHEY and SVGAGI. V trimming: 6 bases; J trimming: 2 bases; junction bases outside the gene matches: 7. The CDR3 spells CASRPLGGAYEQYF. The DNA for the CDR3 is TGTGCCAGCAGGCCCCTGGGAGGGGCCTACGAGCAGTACTTC.

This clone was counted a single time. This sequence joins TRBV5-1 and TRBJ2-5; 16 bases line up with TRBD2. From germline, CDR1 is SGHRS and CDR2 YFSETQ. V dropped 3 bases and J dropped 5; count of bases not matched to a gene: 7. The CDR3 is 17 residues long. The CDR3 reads CASSSGLAGGPGETQYF. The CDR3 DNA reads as TGCGCCAGCAGCTCGGGACTAGCGGGAGGGCCAGGTGAGACCCAGTACTTC. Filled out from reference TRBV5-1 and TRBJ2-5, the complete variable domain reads KAGVTQTPRYLIKTRGQQVTLSCSPISGHRSVSWYQQTPGQGLQFLFEYFSETQRNKGNFPGRFSGRQFSNSRSEMNVSTLELGDSALYLCASSSGLAGGPGETQYFGPGTRLLVL.

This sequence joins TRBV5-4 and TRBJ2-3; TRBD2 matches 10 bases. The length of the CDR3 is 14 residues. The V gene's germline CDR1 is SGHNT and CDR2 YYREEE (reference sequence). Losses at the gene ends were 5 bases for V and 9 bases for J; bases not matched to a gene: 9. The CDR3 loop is CASRPSGSRETQYF. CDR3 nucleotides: TGTGCCAGCAGACCTAGCGGGAGTAGGGAGACGCAGTATTTT.

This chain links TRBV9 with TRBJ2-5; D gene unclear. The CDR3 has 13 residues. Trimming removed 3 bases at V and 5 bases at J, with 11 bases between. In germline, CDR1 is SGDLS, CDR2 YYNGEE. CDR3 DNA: TGTGCCAGCAGCGGTCAACCGCGGGAGACCCAGTACTTC. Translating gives CASSGQPRETQYF.

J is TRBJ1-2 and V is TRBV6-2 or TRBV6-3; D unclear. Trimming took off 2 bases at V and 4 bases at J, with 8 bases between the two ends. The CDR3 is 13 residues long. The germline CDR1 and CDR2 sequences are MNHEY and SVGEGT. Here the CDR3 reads CASSYDTLYGYTF. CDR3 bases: TGTGCCAGCAGTTACGACACCCTCTATGGCTACACCTTC.

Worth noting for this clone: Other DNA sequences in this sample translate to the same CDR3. The CDR3 is CASSIPQETQYF. CDR3 DNA sequence: TGTGCCAGTAGTATCCCACAAGAGACCCAGTACTTC. The chain joins TRBV19 to TRBJ2-5; D is ambiguous. Trimming took 3 bases from V and 2 from J, leaving 4 bases between them. CDR1 and CDR2 (germline): LNHDA, SQIVND (reference sequence). The CDR3 loop spans 12 amino acids. Full variable domain (outside the CDR3, taken from reference TRBV19 and TRBJ2-5): DGGITQSPKYLFRKEGQNVTLSCEQNLNHDAMYWYRQDPGQGLRLIYYSQIVNDFQKGDIAEGYSVSREKKESFPLTVTSAQKNPTAFYLCASSIPQETQYFGPGTRLLVL.

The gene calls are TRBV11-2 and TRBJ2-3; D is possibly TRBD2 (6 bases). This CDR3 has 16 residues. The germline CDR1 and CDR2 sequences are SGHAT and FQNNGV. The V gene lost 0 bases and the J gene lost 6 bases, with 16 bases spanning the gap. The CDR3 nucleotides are TGTGCCAGCAGCTTAGATCTGGCGACTAGATGGGATACGCAGTATTTT. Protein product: CASSLDLATRWDTQYF.

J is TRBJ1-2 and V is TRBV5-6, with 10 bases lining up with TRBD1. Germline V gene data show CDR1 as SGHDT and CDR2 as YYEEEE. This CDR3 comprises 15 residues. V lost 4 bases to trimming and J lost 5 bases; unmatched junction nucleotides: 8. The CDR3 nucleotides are TGTGCCAGCAGCAAATGGACAGGGGGATGGTATGGCTACACCTTC. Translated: CASSKWTGGWYGYTF.